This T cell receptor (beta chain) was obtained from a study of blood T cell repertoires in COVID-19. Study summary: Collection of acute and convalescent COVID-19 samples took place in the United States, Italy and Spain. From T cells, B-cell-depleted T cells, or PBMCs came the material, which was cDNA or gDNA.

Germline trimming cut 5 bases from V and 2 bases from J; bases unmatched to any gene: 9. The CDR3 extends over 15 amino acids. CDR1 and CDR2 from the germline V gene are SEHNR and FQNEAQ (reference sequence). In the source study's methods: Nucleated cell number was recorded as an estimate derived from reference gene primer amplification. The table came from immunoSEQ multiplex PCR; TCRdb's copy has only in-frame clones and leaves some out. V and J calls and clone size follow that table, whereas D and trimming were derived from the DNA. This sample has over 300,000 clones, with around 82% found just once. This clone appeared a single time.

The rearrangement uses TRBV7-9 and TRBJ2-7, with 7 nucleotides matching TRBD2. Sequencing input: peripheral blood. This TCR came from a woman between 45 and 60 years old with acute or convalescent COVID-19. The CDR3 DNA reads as TGTGCCAGCAGCCCCAAAGAGCGGGACCCCTACGAGCAGTACTTC. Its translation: CASSPKERDPYEQYF.